One sample yielded the 29 T cell receptor beta chains listed below, sequenced in a study of long-term antiretroviral therapy in people with HIV. Run at survey level, the immunoSEQ assay was version v3.0. Method: immunoSEQ multiplex PCR; TCRdb's copy keeps in-frame clones and lacks some. This sample has 15,000 to 20,000 clones, with 87% found just once. The sequenced sample was unsorted PBMCs, obtained 2.1 years after starting antiretroviral therapy. The receptors were gathered from a man between 18 and 29 years old with HIV.

The rearrangement links TRBV19 to TRBJ2-7, with 11 bases lining up with TRBD1. The ends lost 5 bases at V and 4 bases at J; junction bases unmatched: 4. The CDR3 sequence is 14 residues long. Germline V lookup: CDR1 LNHDA, CDR2 SQIVND (reference sequence). CDR3: CASSPGQGGYEQYF. The CDR3 nucleotides read TGTGCCAGTAGTCCGGGACAGGGGGGATACGAGCAGTACTTC.

The chain is built from TRBV21-1 and TRBJ2-4; the table's TRBD2 call for D was not verified on the DNA. TRBV21-1 is classified as a pseudogene. The length of the CDR3 is 10 residues. CDR3 nucleotide sequence: TGTGCCAGTCGGACTAGTTTCGAGTACTTC. Translation: CASRTSFEYF.

The chain joins TRBV7-9 to TRBJ2-7; D is ambiguous. Per germline, CDR1 SEHNR and CDR2 FQNEAQ (reference sequence). The CDR3 sequence is 11 residues long. V was trimmed by 1 base and J by 4 bases, leaving 2 bases between them. The CDR3 DNA follows: TGTGCCAGCAGCTTAGAATACGAGCAGTACTTC. Protein: CASSLEYEQYF.

CDR3 residues: CASSIAGDGQLDTQYF. CDR3 bases: TGTGCCAGTAGTATAGCCGGGGACGGCCAACTAGATACGCAGTATTTT. V is TRBV19 and J is TRBJ2-3, with D perhaps assigned TRBD1 or TRBD2 (5 bases each). CDR3 length: 16 residues. Looked up from germline, CDR1 is LNHDA and CDR2 is SQIVND (reference sequence). The V gene lost 1 base and the J gene lost 5 bases, with 16 bases spanning the gap.

This chain joins TRBV2 and TRBJ2-7; D is uncertain. CDR3 size: 12 residues. The V and J ends lost 7 bases and 3 bases respectively, with 10 bases between them. Germline lookup yields CDR1 SNHLY and CDR2 FYNNEI. The CDR3, as DNA: TGTGCCAGCACGGTCCAGAGCTACGAGCAGTACTTC. It codes for CASTVQSYEQYF.

The chain is built from TRBV30 and TRBJ1-1; D is undetermined. The V end lost 1 base, the J end lost 9 bases, and 12 bases lay between the germline ends. CDR3 length: 12 residues. CDR1 is GTSNPN, CDR2 SVGIG, per germline (reference sequence). The CDR3 loop is CAWSALLSQAFF. CDR3 nucleotides: TGTGCCTGGAGTGCCCTGTTGTCTCAAGCTTTCTTT.

The gene calls are TRBV7-9 and TRBJ2-7; 8 bases agree with TRBD1. V was pared by 6 bases and J by 2 bases, with 15 bases of the junction left unmatched. CDR3 length: 17 amino acids. Germline-derived CDR1 and CDR2 are SEHNR and FQNEAQ (reference sequence). As DNA, the CDR3 is TGTGCCAGCAGTACAGAGGGTGGGGGACAGGCCACCTACGAGCAGTACTTC. As protein: CASSTEGGGQATYEQYF. Supplemented by reference TRBV7-9 and TRBJ2-7, the full variable domain reads DTGVSQNPRHKITKRGQNVTFRCDPISEHNRLYWYRQTLGQGPEFLTYFQNEAQLEKSRLLSDRFSAERPKGSFSTLEIQRTEQGDSAMYLCASSTEGGGQATYEQYFGPGTRLTVT.

In its sample, this clone was seen a few times. The gene calls are TRBV4-1 and TRBJ1-6; D unresolved. Germline CDR1 and CDR2: MGHRA and YSYEKL. The CDR3 has 13 amino acids. Between the trimmed V and J ends, which lost 2 bases and 13 bases, there was a span of 12 bases. CDR3 sequence reads: CASSQKGTNPLHF. The CDR3 DNA is TGCGCCAGCAGCCAAAAGGGAACGAACCCCCTCCACTTT.

The chain carries TRBV19 and TRBJ2-7; D is perhaps TRBD2 (6 bases). V was clipped by 1 base and J by 2 bases, with 9 bases between them. Germline CDR1 LNHDA, CDR2 SQIVND (reference sequence). The length of the CDR3 is 14 residues. In DNA, the CDR3 is TGTGCCAGTAGTATAGGCGGGATAACCTACGAGCAGTACTTC. It translates to CASSIGGITYEQYF.

The rearrangement uses TRBV10-2 and TRBJ2-3, with 11 positions matching TRBD2. V trimming: 0 bases; J trimming: 4 bases; junction bases outside the gene matches: 9. The CDR3 is 18 residues long. Germline CDR1 WSHSY, CDR2 SAAADI. The CDR3 here is CASSESRLAGGNADTQYF. The CDR3 bases are TGCGCCAGCAGTGAGTCCCGCCTAGCGGGGGGAAACGCAGATACGCAGTATTTT.

The gene calls are TRBV29-1 and TRBJ2-3; 9 bases match TRBD1. The germline gives CDR1 SQVTM, CDR2 ANQGSEA. The CDR3 is 13 amino acids. Trimming cost V 5 bases and J 4 bases; bases outside gene matches: 4. In DNA form, the CDR3 reads TGCAGCGTTACGACAGGGGGACCAGATACGCAGTATTTT. Protein product: CSVTTGGPDTQYF.

V and J are TRBV6-1 and TRBJ1-5, with D uncertain. Trimming took off 2 bases at V and 11 bases at J, with 7 bases between the two ends. Germline lookup yields CDR1 MNHNS and CDR2 SASEGT. This CDR3 has 11 amino acids. As DNA, the CDR3 is TGTGCCAGCAGTGAAAAAAGGGCCCAGCATTTT. It is translated as CASSEKRAQHF.

The gene calls are TRBV11-3 and TRBJ2-7; D not resolved. V lost 7 bases and J 1 base, leaving 14 bases between the germline ends. CDR1 and CDR2 from the germline V gene are SGHNT and YENEEA. The CDR3 spans 14 residues. The CDR3 DNA reads TGTGCCAGCATCCCCTCCTCAGTGTCCTACGAGCAGTACTTC. This codes for CASIPSSVSYEQYF.

The sample holds a few counts of this clone. The CDR3 nucleotides read TGTGCCACCGGGCCAGGATTGGGCACTGAAGCTTTCTTT. This sequence encodes CATGPGLGTEAFF. The V and J genes are TRBV7-9 and TRBJ1-1; no clear D gene. Trimming stripped 10 bases from V and 4 bases from J, with 16 bases between. Germline lookup yields CDR1 SEHNR and CDR2 FQNEAQ (reference sequence). There are 13 residues in the CDR3.

The CDR3 is CASSTWFAGGYEQYF. CDR3 nucleotide sequence: TGTGCCAGCAGCACCTGGTTTGCGGGGGGCTACGAGCAGTACTTC. The chain employs TRBV5-6 and TRBJ2-7; 8 bases are a match to TRBD2. The CDR3 contains 15 residues. Germline trimming cut 4 bases from V and 3 bases from J; bases unmatched to any gene: 9. Germline V CDR1 and CDR2: SGHDT, YYEEEE. The full variable domain, rest sourced from reference TRBV5-6 and TRBJ2-7, is DAGVTQSPTHLIKTRGQQVTLRCSPKSGHDTVSWYQQALGQGPQFIFQYYEEEERQRGNFPDRFSGHQFPNYSSELNVNALLLGDSALYLCASSTWFAGGYEQYFGPGTRLTVT.

CDR3 DNA: TGCGCCAGCAGCCCCGCGGGGATGGCTAGCGGAACCTACGAGCAGTACTTC. It yields the protein CASSPAGMASGTYEQYF. The V gene is TRBV4-1, the J gene TRBJ2-7; 7 bases line up with TRBD2. The CDR3 totals 17 residues. In germline, CDR1 is MGHRA, CDR2 YSYEKL. The trim removed 4 bases at V and 2 bases at J, leaving 14 bases unmatched.

The chain couples TRBV25-1 to TRBJ1-1, with D hard to call. The V end was cut by 5 bases, the J end by 8 bases, with 12 bases between. In germline, CDR1 is MGHDK, CDR2 SYGVNS. The CDR3 contains 12 residues. The CDR3 DNA sequence: TGTGCCAGCAGTCCTCACACCTTGGAAGCTTTCTTT. Protein product: CASSPHTLEAFF.

This clone was seen once. The chain combines TRBV4-2 with TRBJ2-7; D is unresolved. Germline V gene lookup returns CDR1 LGHNA and CDR2 YNFKEQ. CDR3 length: 15 amino acids. V lost 0 bases, J lost 5 bases, and 14 bases lay in between. CDR3 in amino acids: CASSQDVGQPHEQYF. In DNA form, the CDR3 reads TGTGCCAGCAGCCAAGACGTGGGCCAGCCCCACGAGCAGTACTTC.

The chain carries TRBV30 and TRBJ2-3; D remains ambiguous. The CDR3 spans 15 residues. Germline CDR1 and CDR2: GTSNPN and SVGIG (reference sequence). Trimming shortened V by 2 bases and J by 2 bases, and 14 bases separated the two germline ends. CDR3 in DNA: TGTGCCTGGAGTTATAGTTACCCTTACACAGATACGCAGTATTTT. It specifies CAWSYSYPYTDTQYF. The complete variable domain, with remaining parts taken from reference TRBV30 and TRBJ2-3, reads SQTIHQWPATLVQPVGSPLSLECTVEGTSNPNLYWYRQAAGRGLQLLFYSVGIGQISSEVPQNLSASRPQDRQFILSSKKLLLSDSGFYLCAWSYSYPYTDTQYFGPGTRLTVL.

The chain uses TRBV7-8 and TRBJ2-5; the D is unclear. Germline CDR1 SGHVS, CDR2 FQNEAQ. V lost 3 bases to trimming and J lost 2 bases, with 7 bases between them. The CDR3 consists of 13 residues. The CDR3: CASSFGRQETQYF. The CDR3 coding sequence is TGTGCCAGCAGCTTTGGCAGACAAGAGACCCAGTACTTC.

The chain is built from TRBV7-9 and TRBJ2-7; a possible D gene is TRBD1 (6 bases). V dropped 1 base and J dropped 2 bases, with 12 bases sitting between them. The CDR3 runs 15 residues. The V gene's germline CDR1 is SEHNR and CDR2 FQNEAQ (reference sequence). For the CDR3, the DNA is TGTGCCAGCAGCTTAGATTCAGGGGCCGCCTACGAGCAGTACTTC. Amino acid sequence: CASSLDSGAAYEQYF. Full variable domain (rest looked up from reference TRBV7-9 and TRBJ2-7): DTGVSQNPRHKITKRGQNVTFRCDPISEHNRLYWYRQTLGQGPEFLTYFQNEAQLEKSRLLSDRFSAERPKGSFSTLEIQRTEQGDSAMYLCASSLDSGAAYEQYFGPGTRLTVT.

The chain carries TRBV2 and TRBJ2-1; no clear D gene. The CDR3 has 13 amino acids. Trimming took off 6 bases at V and 5 bases at J, with 11 bases between the two ends. The germline V gene encodes CDR1 SNHLY and CDR2 FYNNEI. The DNA for the CDR3 is TGTGCCAGCAGGGCCTTGAACCACAATGAGCAGTTCTTC. Translated: CASRALNHNEQFF.

J is TRBJ1-5 and V is TRBV6-5, with TRBD1 matching 7 bases. In germline, CDR1 is MNHEY, CDR2 SVGAGI. V lost 6 bases to trimming and J lost 2 bases; unmatched junction nucleotides: 4. This CDR3 region has 14 residues. The CDR3 nucleotides are TGTGCCAGCAGAGATACAGGGGGCAATCAGCCCCAGCATTTT. Protein: CASRDTGGNQPQHF.

The chain uses TRBV7-9 and TRBJ1-4; possible D gene TRBD1, 5 bases. Germline CDR1 is SEHNR and CDR2 is FQNEAQ (reference sequence). V was trimmed by 5 bases and J by 5 bases, leaving 18 bases between them. This CDR3 contains 16 residues. Here the CDR3 DNA reads TGTGCCAGCAGCACCCTTTCTGGGGGTTCAAATGAAAAACTGTTTTTT. This gives the protein CASSTLSGGSNEKLFF. The whole variable domain, remainder taken from reference TRBV7-9 and TRBJ1-4, is DTGVSQNPRHKITKRGQNVTFRCDPISEHNRLYWYRQTLGQGPEFLTYFQNEAQLEKSRLLSDRFSAERPKGSFSTLEIQRTEQGDSAMYLCASSTLSGGSNEKLFFGSGTQLSVL.

Comment on this clone: At one boundary the junction diverges from the germline segment, which might be a read error. The chain couples TRBV7-7 to TRBJ2-1; D remains ambiguous. CDR3 length: 12 residues. From germline, CDR1 is SSHAT and CDR2 FNYEAQ (reference sequence). This chain's CDR3 is CASSLKWDEQFF. In DNA, the CDR3 is TGTGCTAGCAGCTTGAAGTGGGATGAGCAGTTCTTC.

The chain is built from TRBV4-3 and TRBJ1-3; a possible D gene is TRBD1 (5 bases). V was shortened by 4 bases and J by 2 bases, with 12 bases between the two germline ends. The CDR3 sequence is 15 residues long. Germline CDR1 LGHNA, CDR2 YSLEER. The DNA of the CDR3 is TGCGCCAGCAGCCTATCCAGGGTAGCTGGAAACACCATATATTTT. Protein sequence: CASSLSRVAGNTIYF.

The chain recombines TRBV27 with TRBJ2-7; 9 nucleotides agree with TRBD1. Germline V CDR1 and CDR2: MNHEY, SMNVEV (reference sequence). This CDR3 has 16 amino acids. V was clipped by 0 bases and J by 5 bases; unmatched bases: 8. CDR3 loop: CASSLSGNRGRNEQYF. In DNA, the CDR3 is TGTGCCAGCAGTTTATCCGGGAACAGGGGGCGAAACGAGCAGTACTTC.

This rearrangement joins TRBV9 to TRBJ1-5; D is perhaps TRBD1 (6 bases). Per germline, CDR1 SGDLS and CDR2 YYNGEE. The CDR3 runs 15 residues. Trimming took 2 bases from V and 5 from J, leaving 14 bases between them. CDR3 in amino acids: CASSVGDRPHQPQHF. As DNA, the CDR3 is TGTGCCAGCAGCGTGGGCGACAGGCCCCATCAGCCCCAGCATTTT.

The V call is TRBV29-1, the J call TRBJ1-4; 8 nucleotides match TRBD1. The CDR3 length is 14 residues. The ends lost 4 bases at V and 5 bases at J; junction bases unmatched: 6. Germline CDR1 reads SQVTM; CDR2 reads ANQGSEA. CDR3 sequence reads: CSVARTGNNEKLFF. DNA of the CDR3: TGCAGCGTTGCGAGGACAGGGAACAATGAAAAACTGTTTTTT.